This TCR beta chain was observed in a study of blood T cell repertoires in COVID-19 (dated by TCRdb to the early 2020s). For the wider study: Samples from collaborators originated in the United States, Italy and Spain and spanned both the acute and convalescent phases of COVID-19. The prospective study material was composed of cDNA or gDNA derived from T cells, B-cell-depleted T cells, or PBMCs. Nearly every sample came with metadata listing a de-identified subject ID, COVID-19 status, age in years and sex. Samples came from the ongoing ImmuneRACE study (first 160 participants) plus 1,254 subjects from 6 global collaborators. Deeply sampled blood TCRbeta repertoires from subjects exposed to, actively infected with, or recovered from COVID-19 were included in the dataset. The repertoires were made available in a free public database intended to serve as a resource for research on the immune response to SARS-CoV-2. Where available, HLA class I and class II types were obtained from metadata supplied by the sample provider rather than from assay-based typing. Overall results and qualifications from the work: Clinical and demographic metadata were provided uncurated, with the amount varying by source and participant.

Whole blood was collected in K2EDTA tubes by collaborating institutions according to the institutions' own protocols. For TCRbeta analysis, collaborator samples were shipped as frozen whole blood, as isolated PBMCs, or as DNA extracted from either sample type. The CDR3 contains 13 residues, cysteine and phenylalanine counted. Only CDR3 DNA is held: 39 bases, read in frame from base 1. Per the germline V gene, SGHVS is the CDR1 and FNYEAQ is the CDR2. Trimming costs V 3 bases and J 7 bases, and their ends lie 10 bases apart. As to this clone: Its antigen has not been determined. No much larger clonotype is one base removed from it; base qualities were not supplied.

The immunoSEQ Assay, a bias-controlled multiplex PCR, was used to amplify TCRbeta CDR3 regions from genomic DNA. From the authors' description of their analysis: Within the assay, amplification of reference gene primers was used to estimate how many nucleated cells each sample contained. To quantify the absolute abundance of each unique TCRbeta CDR3 rearrangement, sequence reads were collapsed and filtered. For each sample, productive Simpson clonality was calculated as the square root of Simpson's diversity index over productive rearrangements. Not all clones reach the TCRdb copy of this immuneACCESS table, which keeps in-frame sequences only. Checked studies attribute under half of the gap to unresolved V genes and leave the rest unexplained. The V and J calls and clone size come from that table; D and trimming were worked out from the DNA. In this sample the table shows a few hundred thousand clones, about 85% of which occur a single time. The ten largest clones take up less than 2.5% of the sample.

Sample: peripheral blood. This TCR derives from a man younger than 35 with active or convalescent COVID-19. The rearrangement combines TRBV7-6 with TRBJ1-5; the D gene cannot be resolved reliably. The CDR3 in this case is CASSFHPRQPQHF. The sequenced DNA: TGTGCCAGCAGCTTTCATCCGCGGCAGCCCCAGCATTTT. Beyond the CDR3, the reference TRBV7-6 and TRBJ1-5 genes provide the residues; the full variable domain reads: GAGVSQSPRYKVTKRGQDVALRCDPISGHVSLYWYRQALGQGPEFLTYFNYEAQQDKSGLPNDRFSAERPEGSISTLTIQRTEQRDSAMYRCASSFHPRQPQHFGDGTRLSIL.